These 2 T cell receptor beta chains were sequenced from one sample in a study of cytomegalovirus exposure and HLA in healthy donors. 13 Jbeta primers and 60 Vbeta primers were used for the PCR. Produced via immunoSEQ multiplex PCR; TCRdb's table is partial and in-frame only. The top ten clones hold around 2.9% of a sample with 150,000 to 200,000 clones, roughly 60% of them seen once. Sample: PBMCs. The receptors shown here come from a man aged 40-55 years in good health and CMV-seronegative.

The rearrangement joins TRBV5-4 to TRBJ2-3; 7 bases are a match to TRBD2. V gave up 4 bases and J gave up 5 bases; unmatched junction bases: 13. Germline CDR1 is SGHNT and CDR2 is YYREEE (reference sequence). The CDR3 consists of 16 residues. Here the CDR3 DNA reads TGTGCCAGCAGCGGGGCCTCTCTAGCGGCGGAAGATACGCAGTATTTT. This gives the protein CASSGASLAAEDTQYF.

This CDR3 reads CASSLATSGAAREQYF. CDR3 DNA: TGCGCCAGCAGCTTGGCCACTAGCGGGGCTGCTAGAGAGCAGTACTTC. V usage is TRBV5-1 and J usage is TRBJ2-7; the match to TRBD2 covers 10 bases. Germline-derived CDR1 and CDR2 are SGHRS and YFSETQ. The CDR3 is made up of 16 amino acids. The junction had 10 bases not matched to a gene; V was cut back by 0 bases and J by 7 bases. Full variable domain (rest looked up from reference TRBV5-1 and TRBJ2-7): KAGVTQTPRYLIKTRGQQVTLSCSPISGHRSVSWYQQTPGQGLQFLFEYFSETQRNKGNFPGRFSGRQFSNSRSEMNVSTLELGDSALYLCASSLATSGAAREQYFGPGTRLTVT.